The 26 T cell receptor beta chains below all came from one sample that was sequenced in a study of blood T cells in healthy people across ages. Primed by a sample-barcoded 5' primer and a J-beta primer mix, a second PCR proceeded for roughly 7 to 12 cycles. In TCRdb, the 5' RACE reads were re-called with MiXCR into one record per CDR3 protein. Counted here are hundreds of thousands of distinct CDR3 sequences, around 36% occurring once; the ten biggest clones make up around 13%. The sample was blood. The receptors stem from a man between 18 and 35 years old in good health.

This clonotype was recorded many times. The gene calls are TRBV5-5 and TRBJ2-7; 7 bases line up with TRBD1. CDR3 length: 14 residues. Looked up from germline, CDR1 is SGHKS and CDR2 is YYEKEE (reference sequence). The J segment lost 3 bases and the V segment lost 2 bases, leaving 5 bases of the junction unmatched. This CDR3 reads CASSFWTGNYEQYF. The CDR3 nucleotides are TGTGCCAGCAGCTTCTGGACAGGAAACTACGAGCAGTACTTC.

This chain connects TRBV7-8 to TRBJ1-6; 7 bases fit TRBD1. Germline CDR1 SGHVS, CDR2 FQNEAQ. The CDR3 runs 14 residues. The V gene end was trimmed by 4 bases and the J gene end by 8 bases; junction bases not matched to a gene: 5. As DNA, the CDR3 is TGTGCCAGCAGCTCCGGACAGGTGGATTCACCCCTCCACTTT. This codes for CASSSGQVDSPLHF.

This clonotype was found a few times. The V gene is TRBV12-3 or TRBV12-4, the J gene TRBJ1-2, with D tentatively TRBD1 (5 bases). Trimming cost V 2 bases and J 4 bases, with 14 bases left between them. This CDR3 is built from 15 residues. CDR3 bases: TGTGCCAGCAGTTTAAGGGGAACCCTCTCCTATGGCTACACCTTC. Protein sequence: CASSLRGTLSYGYTF.

This clonotype was seen many times. The V gene is TRBV6-2 or TRBV6-3, the J gene TRBJ2-5, with a tentative D call TRBD2 (5 bases). The germline gives CDR1 MNHEY, CDR2 SVGEGT. With 0 bases removed from V and 5 bases from J, the gap between germline ends came to 7 bases. The CDR3 totals 13 residues. The DNA of the CDR3 is TGTGCCAGCAGTTACTCTACGGGGGAGACCCAGTACTTC. Translation: CASSYSTGETQYF.

This clonotype was observed many times. The V and J genes are TRBV10-2 and TRBJ2-5, with unresolved D. This CDR3 region has 14 residues. Per germline, CDR1 WSHSY and CDR2 SAAADI. The V end was cut by 7 bases, the J end by 2 bases, with 14 bases between. The CDR3: CASTPSRRQETQYF. For the CDR3, the DNA is TGCGCCAGCACGCCCTCGCGGAGACAAGAGACCCAGTACTTC.

This chain links TRBV5-1 with TRBJ2-5, with TRBD2 identical over 14 bases. The trim removed 3 bases at V and 4 bases at J, leaving 5 bases unmatched. Germline-derived CDR1 and CDR2 are SGHRS and YFSETQ. The CDR3 covers 16 residues. CDR3 sequence reads: CASSSGTSGSIETQYF. DNA for the CDR3: TGCGCCAGCAGCTCCGGGACTAGCGGGAGTATAGAGACCCAGTACTTC.

This clonotype was recorded at least ten times. The V and J genes are TRBV12-3 or TRBV12-4 and TRBJ1-5; tentatively, D is TRBD1 (6 bases). Between the trimmed V and J ends, which lost 6 bases and 5 bases, there was a span of 11 bases. This CDR3 is built from 13 residues. The chain's CDR3 is CASSLGGYQPQHF. The CDR3 nucleotides are TGTGCCAGCAGCCTAGGGGGTTATCAGCCCCAGCATTTT.

This clonotype was seen more than once but under ten times. The rearrangement joins TRBV14 to TRBJ1-2; maybe TRBD1 (5 bases). CDR3 size: 18 residues. The germline V and J ends were trimmed by 3 bases and 0 bases, with 20 bases remaining between them. Germline values: CDR1 SGHDN, CDR2 FVKESK. The DNA of the CDR3 is TGTGCCAGCAGCCAGAGTGCTCTGGGGGTTTACGCTAACTATGGCTACACCTTC. The encoded protein is CASSQSALGVYANYGYTF.

The sample holds a few counts of this clonotype. The J gene is TRBJ1-2, the V gene TRBV29-1, with 8 bases fitting TRBD1. CDR3 length: 13 residues. The V segment lost 3 bases and the J segment 7 bases; nucleotides outside the gene matches: 7. Germline lookup yields CDR1 SQVTM and CDR2 ANQGSEA. The CDR3 coding sequence is TGCAGCGTTGAGTTACAGGGGGTTAGTGGCTACACCTTC. This encodes CSVELQGVSGYTF.

V and J are TRBV20-1 and TRBJ1-5; D perhaps matches TRBD1 (5 bases). Deletions cut 3 bases from V and 7 bases from J, with 13 bases between. The CDR3 is 13 amino acids. Germline V lookup: CDR1 DFQATT, CDR2 SNEGSKA (reference sequence). The CDR3 region is CSAREQGRQPQHF. The DNA for the CDR3 is TGCAGTGCTAGGGAGCAGGGAAGGCAGCCCCAGCATTTT.

Remarks on this clonotype: The junction and the germline gene differ at one end; a read error may be behind it. The chain carries TRBV12-3 or TRBV12-4 and TRBJ2-3; 7 bases are a match to TRBD1. The CDR3 has 14 residues. The CDR3 reads CATLPDRSTDTQYF. The CDR3, as DNA: TGTGCTACCCTCCCGGACAGGAGCACGGATACGCAGTATTTT.

V is TRBV6-5 and J is TRBJ2-3, with 7 positions matching TRBD2. Germline CDR1 is MNHEY and CDR2 is SVGAGI. The V and J ends lost 3 bases and 2 bases, in that order; junction bases with no gene match: 5. The CDR3 length is 15 residues. Written as DNA, the CDR3 is TGTGCCAGCAGTTATCGCGGGGGAGCCACAGATACGCAGTATTTT. Its protein is CASSYRGGATDTQYF.

The CDR3 nucleotides are TGTGCCAGCAGCCAAGATCCCGGGCGGGGGCCCTACAATGAGCAGTTCTTC. This encodes CASSQDPGRGPYNEQFF. This rearrangement joins TRBV3-1 to TRBJ2-1; D is perhaps TRBD2 (7 bases). Germline V CDR1 and CDR2: LGHDT, YNNKEL (reference sequence). V shed 0 bases and J shed 2 bases, with 14 bases lying between them. The CDR3 loop spans 17 amino acids.

The CDR3 region is CSAKGFGTYEQYF. The CDR3 region has the DNA TGCAGTGCTAAAGGTTTCGGCACCTACGAGCAGTACTTC. V is TRBV20-1 and J is TRBJ2-5; D uncertain. The DNA end favors TRBJ2-7, so the J call may be wrong. Germline CDR1 is DFQATT and CDR2 is SNEGSKA (reference sequence). The CDR3 loop spans 13 amino acids.

V and J are TRBV5-1 and TRBJ1-4; the D is unclear. Germline assignment: CDR1 SGHRS and CDR2 YFSETQ. The V end was cut by 0 bases, the J end by 4 bases, with 10 bases between. This CDR3 spans 15 amino acids. The CDR3 sequence is CASSLDPSNNEKLFF. The DNA of the CDR3 is TGCGCCAGCAGCTTGGACCCCAGTAATAATGAAAAACTGTTTTTT.

This chain links TRBV7-9 with TRBJ1-2; TRBD1 agrees at 7 bases. Looked up from germline, CDR1 is SEHNR and CDR2 is FQNEAQ (reference sequence). The CDR3 runs to 15 residues. The ends lost 5 bases at V and 2 bases at J; junction bases unmatched: 8. CDR3 residues: CASSLRLDRNYGYTF. CDR3 in DNA: TGTGCCAGCAGCCTTAGATTGGACAGGAACTATGGCTACACCTTC. Based on the CDR3 plus reference TRBV7-9 and TRBJ1-2, the full variable domain is DTGVSQNPRHKITKRGQNVTFRCDPISEHNRLYWYRQTLGQGPEFLTYFQNEAQLEKSRLLSDRFSAERPKGSFSTLEIQRTEQGDSAMYLCASSLRLDRNYGYTFGSGTRLTVV.

This clonotype was found many times. The CDR3: CASSLGGGSDTQYF. The CDR3 region has the DNA TGTGCCAGCAGCTTAGGGGGGGGGAGCGATACGCAGTATTTT. J is TRBJ2-3 and V is TRBV7-2; TRBD2 aligns across 7 bases. This CDR3 is built from 14 residues. CDR1 and CDR2 from the germline V gene are SGHTA and FQGNSA. Trimming removed 1 base from V and 6 bases from J; junction bases left unmatched: 4.

The genes are TRBV7-2 and TRBJ1-1; unclear D gene. V was pared by 5 bases and J by 1 base, with 14 bases between. This CDR3 is 15 amino acids long. Per the germline V gene, CDR1 is SGHTA and CDR2 is FQGNSA. The CDR3 DNA reads TGTGCCAGCAGCCCCCGTCCTCACACGAACACTGAAGCTTTCTTT. Residues: CASSPRPHTNTEAFF. The variable domain in full, completed from reference TRBV7-2 and TRBJ1-1, reads GAGVSQSPSNKVTEKGKDVELRCDPISGHTALYWYRQSLGQGLEFLIYFQGNSAPDKSGLPSDRFSAERTGGSVSTLTIQRTQQEDSAVYLCASSPRPHTNTEAFFGQGTRLTVV.

In this sample, this clonotype turned up many times. This chain joins TRBV7-8 and TRBJ2-3, with 11 nucleotides matching TRBD2. This CDR3 comprises 18 residues. Germline CDR1 reads SGHVS; CDR2 reads FQNEAQ. V lost 3 bases to trimming and J lost 3 bases; unmatched junction nucleotides: 11. In DNA form, the CDR3 reads TGTGCCAGCAGCTTGCGATCTTCTAGCGGGGGGAAGACAGATACGCAGTATTTT. Protein sequence: CASSLRSSSGGKTDTQYF.

The chain couples TRBV4-2 to TRBJ2-1, with 8 bases lining up with TRBD2. The CDR3 length is 16 residues. J was trimmed by 3 bases and V by 2 bases; bases with no gene match: 6. Germline CDR1 LGHNA, CDR2 YNFKEQ. The CDR3 region is CASSQRAGDRYNEQFF. The CDR3 DNA is TGTGCCAGCAGCCAACGAGCGGGGGACCGCTACAATGAGCAGTTCTTC.

The table lists this clonotype with a few counts. This chain links TRBV7-2 with TRBJ2-7, with 8 bases lining up with TRBD2. V shed 3 bases, J shed 3 bases, and the junction held 16 bases outside the gene matches. The CDR3 covers 18 residues. Per the germline V gene, CDR1 is SGHTA and CDR2 is FQGNSA. In DNA form, the CDR3 reads TGTGCCAGCAGCTTTGGAACGTCGAGCGGGGGCCCTCACTACGAGCAGTACTTC. Its protein product is CASSFGTSSGGPHYEQYF.

This clonotype was detected a few times. The J gene is TRBJ2-1, the V gene TRBV4-2; D uncertain. The ends were cut back, 0 bases at V and 7 bases at J, with 7 bases in the middle. Germline V gene lookup returns CDR1 LGHNA and CDR2 YNFKEQ. The CDR3 is made up of 13 amino acids. The CDR3, as DNA: TGTGCCAGCAGCCAAGAGCCAGGTAATGAGCAGTTCTTC. This sequence encodes CASSQEPGNEQFF.

The J gene is TRBJ2-3, the V gene TRBV4-1; D is uncertain. The CDR3 runs to 14 residues. Germline values: CDR1 MGHRA, CDR2 YSYEKL. Trimming pared 3 bases from V and 2 bases from J, leaving 9 bases between. CDR3 protein: CASSHPATTDTQYF. The CDR3 bases are TGCGCCAGCAGCCACCCTGCCACCACAGATACGCAGTATTTT.

This clonotype was observed many times. The chain combines TRBV12-3 or TRBV12-4 with TRBJ1-5; D is unresolved. The CDR3 is 14 residues long. V dropped 2 bases and J dropped 3 bases, with 8 bases sitting between them. CDR3 bases: TGTGCCAGCAGTTTACGACACACCAATCAGCCCCAGCATTTT. It yields the protein CASSLRHTNQPQHF.

This clonotype was found many times. The gene calls are TRBV6-6 and TRBJ1-2, with D possibly matching TRBD1 (6 bases). Germline V gene sequence: CDR1 MNHNY, CDR2 SVGAGI (reference sequence). The CDR3 has 12 amino acids. V shed 5 bases and J shed 8 bases, with 12 bases lying between them. CDR3: CASSAYREGYTF. Written as DNA, the CDR3 is TGTGCCAGCAGTGCATACAGGGAGGGCTACACCTTC.

This chain uses TRBV25-1 with TRBJ2-5; D gene ambiguous. V lost 1 base, J lost 1 base, and 7 bases lay in between. The CDR3 extends over 14 amino acids. Germline V gene sequence: CDR1 MGHDK, CDR2 SYGVNS. The CDR3 spells CASSESLCQETQYF. The CDR3 nucleotides read TGTGCCAGCAGTGAATCCCTATGCCAAGAGACCCAGTACTTC.